This is a list of T cell receptor beta chains from one sample in a study of blood T cell repertoires in COVID-19. The table came from immunoSEQ multiplex PCR; TCRdb's copy has only in-frame clones and leaves some out. This sample has over 11,000 clones, with less than 95% found just once. What was sequenced was peripheral blood. Receptors were obtained from a human donor in a cohort sampled during active COVID-19. CDR3s include the opening cysteine and the closing phenylalanine or tryptophan. Fields, in order: J gene, D gene, clone size, V gene, CDR3 DNA, CDR3 protein. D genes are given only for firm matches. Size values are once, few and many counts, or a class for expanded clones, and some rows have none.

j_gene: TRBJ1-6
d_gene: -
abundance: -
v_gene: TRBV27
CDR3nt: TGTGCCAGCAGTTTGGGGGGATCCCCCTATAATTCACCCCTCCACTTT
CDR3aa: CASSLGGSPYNSPLHF

j_gene: TRBJ2-1
d_gene: TRBD2
abundance: -
v_gene: TRBV5-4
CDR3nt: TGTGCCAGCAGCATAGCGGGGGGGTACAATGAGCAGTTCTTC
CDR3aa: CASSIAGGYNEQFF

j_gene: TRBJ1-1
d_gene: -
abundance: -
v_gene: TRBV29-1
CDR3nt: TGCAGCGCACGGGCGGGGCCCGTTAGCACTGAAGCTTTCTTT
CDR3aa: CSARAGPVSTEAFF

j_gene: TRBJ2-3
d_gene: -
abundance: -
v_gene: TRBV12-3/TRBV12-4
CDR3nt: TGTGCCAGCCGGGGGGCGGAAGATACGCAGTATTTT
CDR3aa: CASRGAEDTQYF

j_gene: TRBJ2-2
d_gene: TRBD1
abundance: -
v_gene: TRBV18
CDR3nt: TGTGCCAGCTCACCGACCCCTAGACCGACAGGGTGGTCAACCGGGGAGCTGTTTTTT
CDR3aa: CASSPTPRPTGWSTGELFF

j_gene: TRBJ1-5
d_gene: TRBD1
abundance: once
v_gene: TRBV7-2
CDR3nt: TGTGCCAGCAGCCTCGGAGGGGGCGCGGTTCAGCCCCAGCATTTT
CDR3aa: CASSLGGGAVQPQHF

j_gene: TRBJ1-1
d_gene: -
abundance: -
v_gene: TRBV28
CDR3nt: TGTGCCAGCAGCAGGGGCGGTGAGCAAAACACTGAAGCTTTCTTT
CDR3aa: CASSRGGEQNTEAFF

j_gene: TRBJ2-3
d_gene: -
abundance: -
v_gene: TRBV10-1
CDR3nt: TGCGCCAGCAGTGAGTCTGGGAGTCCGAGAGGAGATACGCAGTATTTT
CDR3aa: CASSESGSPRGDTQYF

j_gene: TRBJ1-2
d_gene: TRBD1
abundance: -
v_gene: TRBV12-3/TRBV12-4
CDR3nt: TGTGCCAGCAGTCCCACAGGGGGGTATGGCTACACCTTC
CDR3aa: CASSPTGGYGYTF

j_gene: TRBJ2-1
d_gene: TRBD2
abundance: -
v_gene: TRBV5-8
CDR3nt: TGTGCCAGCACCTTGACTAGCGGAGTTTACAATGAGCAGTTCTTC
CDR3aa: CASTLTSGVYNEQFF

j_gene: TRBJ2-3
d_gene: -
abundance: -
v_gene: TRBV20-1
CDR3nt: TGCAGTGCGTTCTCAGATACGCAGTATTTT
CDR3aa: CSAFSDTQYF

j_gene: TRBJ2-2
d_gene: TRBD1
abundance: -
v_gene: TRBV7-2
CDR3nt: TGTGCCAGCAGAGGGGACAGCCCGTCCGGGGAGCTGTTTTTT
CDR3aa: CASRGDSPSGELFF

j_gene: TRBJ2-5
d_gene: TRBD2
abundance: -
v_gene: TRBV7-2
CDR3nt: TGTGCCAGCAGCACCAGGGTTAGCGGGGTAGAGACCCAGTACTTC
CDR3aa: CASSTRVSGVETQYF

j_gene: TRBJ1-2
d_gene: -
abundance: -
v_gene: TRBV3-1/TRBV3-2
CDR3nt: TGTGCCAGCAGCCAAGTTAGCGACGTGTATGGCTACACCTTC
CDR3aa: CASSQVSDVYGYTF

j_gene: TRBJ2-6
d_gene: TRBD1
abundance: -
v_gene: TRBV7-9
CDR3nt: TGTGCCAGCAGCTCCGGGGGGACAGGGGGTGCTGGGGCCAACGTCCTGACTTTC
CDR3aa: CASSSGGTGGAGANVLTF

j_gene: TRBJ1-2
d_gene: TRBD1
abundance: -
v_gene: TRBV10-2
CDR3nt: TGCGCCAGCAGTGAGTCACAGGGGGCGCGGGTCTATGGCTACACCTTC
CDR3aa: CASSESQGARVYGYTF

j_gene: TRBJ2-4
d_gene: -
abundance: -
v_gene: TRBV27
CDR3nt: TGTGCCAGCAGTTCCGGGAGTTTCGGCATTCAGTACTTC
CDR3aa: CASSSGSFGIQYF

j_gene: TRBJ2-5
d_gene: -
abundance: -
v_gene: TRBV5-1
CDR3nt: TGCGCCAGCAGCTTACTGGGGGCCGCCCAAGAGACCCAGTACTTC
CDR3aa: CASSLLGAAQETQYF

j_gene: TRBJ2-1
d_gene: -
abundance: once
v_gene: TRBV11-3
CDR3nt: TGTGCCAGCAGCTTATCCCCGGACAAAGACCCTGAGCAGTTCTTC
CDR3aa: CASSLSPDKDPEQFF

j_gene: TRBJ1-2
d_gene: TRBD1
abundance: once
v_gene: TRBV2
CDR3nt: TGTGCCAGCAGCCTTGACAGGGTAGGATATGGCTACACCTTC
CDR3aa: CASSLDRVGYGYTF

j_gene: TRBJ1-4
d_gene: TRBD1
abundance: -
v_gene: TRBV6-5
CDR3nt: TGTGCCAGCAGCGGGACAGGGACTGGAGAAAAACTGTTTTTT
CDR3aa: CASSGTGTGEKLFF

j_gene: TRBJ1-1
d_gene: TRBD1
abundance: -
v_gene: TRBV3-1/TRBV3-2
CDR3nt: TGTGCCAGCAGACCAGGGGGCCTGAACACTGAAGCTTTCTTT
CDR3aa: CASRPGGLNTEAFF

j_gene: TRBJ2-6
d_gene: -
abundance: -
v_gene: TRBV19
CDR3nt: TGTGCCAGTAGTATTCTTTCCTCTGGGGCCAACGTCCTGACTTTC
CDR3aa: CASSILSSGANVLTF

j_gene: TRBJ2-3
d_gene: -
abundance: -
v_gene: TRBV3-1/TRBV3-2
CDR3nt: TGTGCCAGCAGCCGAACGGAGGAGACAGATACGCAGTATTTT
CDR3aa: CASSRTEETDTQYF

j_gene: TRBJ2-3
d_gene: TRBD2
abundance: -
v_gene: TRBV7-2
CDR3nt: TGTGCCAGCAGCTTAGGTCGGGGGGGCGCAGATACGCAGTATTTT
CDR3aa: CASSLGRGGADTQYF

j_gene: TRBJ1-2
d_gene: TRBD1
abundance: -
v_gene: TRBV19
CDR3nt: TGTGCCAGTAGTATAGAAACAGGGGGCACGTACTATGGCTACACCTTC
CDR3aa: CASSIETGGTYYGYTF

j_gene: TRBJ2-3
d_gene: -
abundance: -
v_gene: TRBV9
CDR3nt: TGTGCCAGCAGCGTAGACAGGTTTGCAGATACGCAGTATTTT
CDR3aa: CASSVDRFADTQYF

j_gene: TRBJ1-5
d_gene: -
abundance: -
v_gene: TRBV7-9
CDR3nt: TGTGCCAGCAGCTTAGGCGGGCGGCCCCAGCATTTT
CDR3aa: CASSLGGRPQHF

j_gene: TRBJ1-2
d_gene: -
abundance: -
v_gene: TRBV28
CDR3nt: TGTGCCAGCAGTTTATTAGAACAGGGCAATGGCTACACCTTC
CDR3aa: CASSLLEQGNGYTF

j_gene: TRBJ2-1
d_gene: TRBD2
abundance: -
v_gene: TRBV4-1
CDR3nt: TGCGCCAGCAGCCAAGACTCCAGCGGGAGTTCCTACAATGAGCAGTTCTTC
CDR3aa: CASSQDSSGSSYNEQFF

j_gene: TRBJ1-6
d_gene: -
abundance: -
v_gene: TRBV30
CDR3nt: TGTGCCTGGAGTGCTTCCGACAGGAATAATTCACCCCTCCACTTT
CDR3aa: CAWSASDRNNSPLHF

j_gene: TRBJ2-3
d_gene: -
abundance: -
v_gene: TRBV27
CDR3nt: TGTGCCAGCAGTTTAGGCGGGCCATCAGATACGCAGTATTTT
CDR3aa: CASSLGGPSDTQYF

j_gene: TRBJ2-7
d_gene: -
abundance: -
v_gene: TRBV7-2
CDR3nt: TGTGCCAGCAGCTTAACAGGGTACTACGAGCAGTACTTC
CDR3aa: CASSLTGYYEQYF

j_gene: TRBJ1-5
d_gene: -
abundance: -
v_gene: TRBV15
CDR3nt: TGTGCCACCAGCAGAGATTTGCGGGGGAATCAGCCCCAGCATTTT
CDR3aa: CATSRDLRGNQPQHF

j_gene: TRBJ1-5
d_gene: TRBD1
abundance: -
v_gene: TRBV28
CDR3nt: TGTGCCAGCAGTCCGTGGACAGGCCAAATTTATAGCAATCAGCCCCAGCATTTT
CDR3aa: CASSPWTGQIYSNQPQHF

j_gene: TRBJ2-5
d_gene: -
abundance: -
v_gene: TRBV7-8
CDR3nt: TGTGCCAGCAGCTTACTTACTAGCCTCCCCCAAGAGACCCAGTACTTC
CDR3aa: CASSLLTSLPQETQYF

j_gene: TRBJ2-5
d_gene: TRBD2
abundance: -
v_gene: TRBV27
CDR3nt: TGTGCCAGCAGTCCCAGGGGAGCGGGGGGTCAAGAGACCCAGTACTTC
CDR3aa: CASSPRGAGGQETQYF

j_gene: TRBJ2-7
d_gene: TRBD2
abundance: -
v_gene: TRBV5-1
CDR3nt: TGCGCCAGCAGCTACACTAGCGGGACACAAAGGGGACTCGAGCAGTACTTC
CDR3aa: CASSYTSGTQRGLEQYF

j_gene: TRBJ1-1
d_gene: -
abundance: -
v_gene: TRBV4-2
CDR3nt: TGTGCCAGCAGCCAAGCTTGGGCAGGGGTCGATAGCACTGAAGCTTTCTTT
CDR3aa: CASSQAWAGVDSTEAFF

j_gene: TRBJ1-6
d_gene: TRBD1
abundance: -
v_gene: TRBV19
CDR3nt: TGTGCCAGTAGTCCCGGGACAGGGCGGTCACCCCTCCACTTT
CDR3aa: CASSPGTGRSPLHF

j_gene: TRBJ2-7
d_gene: TRBD2
abundance: once
v_gene: TRBV28
CDR3nt: TGTGCCAGCAGGCCTAGGGGGACTAGCGGGGTGTACGAGCAGTACTTC
CDR3aa: CASRPRGTSGVYEQYF

j_gene: TRBJ1-5
d_gene: TRBD1
abundance: -
v_gene: TRBV24-1
CDR3nt: TGTGCCACCAGTGACACCGGGACAGCGAGCAATCAGCCCCAGCATTTT
CDR3aa: CATSDTGTASNQPQHF

j_gene: TRBJ2-2
d_gene: -
abundance: -
v_gene: TRBV24-1
CDR3nt: TGTGCCACCAGTGATTTCCCTCCCAAGGCAAGCGCGAACACCGGGGAGCTGTTTTTT
CDR3aa: CATSDFPPKASANTGELFF

j_gene: TRBJ2-1
d_gene: -
abundance: -
v_gene: TRBV28
CDR3nt: TGTGCCAGCAGTCCTGAGTACAATGAGCAGTTCTTC
CDR3aa: CASSPEYNEQFF

j_gene: TRBJ2-1
d_gene: TRBD2
abundance: once
v_gene: TRBV5-1
CDR3nt: TGCGCCAGCGGATCCCGAGGACTAGCGAATAAGGCCCTCTCCTACAATGAGCAGTTCTTC
CDR3aa: CASGSRGLANKALSYNEQFF

j_gene: TRBJ1-5
d_gene: -
abundance: -
v_gene: TRBV28
CDR3nt: TGTGCCAGCAGGGCGGATAGGCAGCCCCAGCATTTT
CDR3aa: CASRADRQPQHF

j_gene: TRBJ1-4
d_gene: TRBD1
abundance: -
v_gene: TRBV5-4
CDR3nt: TGTGCCAGCAGCTTGGCCGGGACAGCCGAAAAACTGTTTTTT
CDR3aa: CASSLAGTAEKLFF

j_gene: TRBJ2-1
d_gene: TRBD1
abundance: -
v_gene: TRBV10-3
CDR3nt: TGTGCCATCAGCCAGGGGGCGGCCTACAATGAGCAGTTCTTC
CDR3aa: CAISQGAAYNEQFF

j_gene: TRBJ2-2
d_gene: TRBD2
abundance: -
v_gene: TRBV9
CDR3nt: TGTGCCAGCAGCCCTGGGACTAGCGGTAACACCGGGGAGCTGTTTTTT
CDR3aa: CASSPGTSGNTGELFF

j_gene: TRBJ2-5
d_gene: -
abundance: once
v_gene: TRBV7-8
CDR3nt: TGTGCCAGCAGCTTAGGTGAGGTAGAGACCCAGTACTTC
CDR3aa: CASSLGEVETQYF

j_gene: TRBJ2-7
d_gene: TRBD1
abundance: -
v_gene: TRBV18
CDR3nt: TGTGCCAGCTCACCGAGGACAGGGGGGGTAGGCGAGCAGTACTTC
CDR3aa: CASSPRTGGVGEQYF

j_gene: TRBJ2-5
d_gene: -
abundance: -
v_gene: TRBV10-2
CDR3nt: TGCGCCAGCAGTGAGTACGGGAGTAGGACGGAGACCCAGTACTTC
CDR3aa: CASSEYGSRTETQYF

j_gene: TRBJ2-7
d_gene: -
abundance: -
v_gene: TRBV5-1
CDR3nt: TGCGCCAGCAGAAACGGACAGGGAGGGCTCTCTCCTGACGAGCAGTACTTC
CDR3aa: CASRNGQGGLSPDEQYF